This TCR beta chain was sequenced for a study of blood T cell repertoires in COVID-19. Study-level information: Donors in the United States, Italy and Spain gave samples during acute or convalescent COVID-19. In each case, the material was cDNA or gDNA derived from T cells, B-cell-depleted T cells, or PBMCs.

Original data processing: Amplification from reference gene primers served as the basis for estimated nucleated cell counts. Profiling relied on immunoSEQ multiplex PCR, and the TCRdb table lists in-frame clones only, not all of them. The DNA was the basis for D and trimming; V, J and clone size are from that table. The profile shows 150,000 to 200,000 clones, approximately 80% of them singletons. V lost 4 bases and J 3 bases, leaving 9 bases between the germline ends. The CDR3 totals 13 residues. The V gene's germline CDR1 is SGHDN and CDR2 FVKESK. This TCR was recovered from a woman aged 80 or over with acute or convalescent COVID-19. Source material: peripheral blood. The chain carries TRBV14 and TRBJ1-2, with D maybe TRBD1 (6 bases). DNA for the CDR3: TGTGCCAGCAGCCCAGACAGGTACTATGGCTACACCTTC. Its protein is CASSPDRYYGYTF.